Shown below are 17 T cell receptor beta chains from a single sample sequenced in a study of identical twins. TCRdb analysed the 5' RACE reads with MiXCR anew, one entry per CDR3 protein. Found here are some 500,000 distinct CDR3 sequences, 9.6% of them singletons; the top ten hold approximately 3.2%. These data are also associated with another study on yellow fever vaccine responses in identical twins.

The sequenced sample consisted of PBMCs. The receptor set was obtained from a woman aged 18-30 years in good health.

V gene TRBV2 combines with J gene TRBJ2-1; D possibly uses TRBD1 or TRBD2 (5 bases each). V was clipped by 4 bases and J by 3 bases, with 13 bases between them. The CDR3 has 15 residues. Germline values: CDR1 SNHLY, CDR2 FYNNEI. CDR3 loop: CASSASWGIYNEQFF. CDR3 DNA: TGTGCCAGCAGTGCATCTTGGGGGATCTACAATGAGCAGTTCTTC.

There are a few counts of this clonotype. The rearrangement joins TRBV3-1 to TRBJ2-1; 14 bases are a match to TRBD2. Looked up from germline, CDR1 is LGHDT and CDR2 is YNNKEL (reference sequence). J was trimmed by 4 bases and V by 4 bases; bases with no gene match: 6. CDR3 size: 17 residues. The CDR3 nucleotides read TGTGCCAGCAGCCCGGGACTAGCGGGGGAGCTATACAATGAGCAGTTCTTC. Its translation is CASSPGLAGELYNEQFF.

The chain links TRBV10-2 to TRBJ2-7, with D perhaps TRBD1 (7 bases). The CDR3 covers 16 residues. Trimming took off 2 bases at V and 2 bases at J, with 16 bases between the two ends. The germline CDR1 and CDR2 sequences are WSHSY and SAAADI. CDR3 loop: CASSEPTGTRPYEQYF. CDR3 sequence (DNA): TGCGCCAGCAGTGAGCCGACAGGGACTCGCCCCTACGAGCAGTACTTC.

There are many counts of this clonotype. The CDR3 region has the DNA TGTGCCAGCACTTCCGGGGGAGCCAAAAACATTCAGTACTTC. Amino acid sequence: CASTSGGAKNIQYF. The V call is TRBV12-3 or TRBV12-4, the J call TRBJ2-4, with D tentatively TRBD2 (6 bases). The V end was cut by 7 bases, the J end by 0 bases, with 10 bases between. CDR3 size: 14 residues.

This clonotype appeared many times. V and J are TRBV12-3 or TRBV12-4 and TRBJ2-3; 10 positions match TRBD1. The CDR3 is 16 amino acids. The J segment lost 4 bases and the V segment lost 4 bases, leaving 8 bases of the junction unmatched. The CDR3 protein is CASSWGQGMGADTQYF. The CDR3 bases are TGTGCCAGCAGTTGGGGACAGGGGATGGGTGCAGATACGCAGTATTTT.

This clonotype was detected only a few times. The CDR3 DNA sequence: TGTGCCCTCAGTCCCCCAAGCCTAGCGGGAGTAGGCTCCTACGAGCAGTACTTC. Translated, it gives CALSPPSLAGVGSYEQYF. The chain is built from TRBV12-3 or TRBV12-4 and TRBJ2-7; 10 nucleotides line up with TRBD2. V lost 11 bases to trimming and J lost 0 bases; unmatched junction nucleotides: 19. This CDR3 has 18 residues.

The CDR3 spells CATSGDRDTGELFF. DNA for the CDR3: TGTGCCACCAGTGGGGACAGGGACACCGGGGAGCTGTTTTTT. The chain links TRBV24-1 to TRBJ2-2; 9 bases agree with TRBD1. From germline, CDR1 is KGHDR and CDR2 SFDVKD. After removal of 5 bases from V and 3 bases from J, the junction contained 0 bases not matched to a gene. The CDR3 covers 14 residues.

This clonotype was detected many times. This sequence joins TRBV6-2 or TRBV6-3 and TRBJ2-5; D may be TRBD2 (5 bases). Germline V lookup: CDR1 MNHEY, CDR2 SVGEGT. The CDR3 sequence is 18 residues long. The V end was cut by 6 bases, the J end by 2 bases, with 25 bases between. As DNA, the CDR3 is TGTGCCAGCAGCCGACTAAACAAGAGACCCAGCGGACAAGAGACCCAGTACTTC. It specifies CASSRLNKRPSGQETQYF.

This clonotype was detected many times. The chain employs TRBV12-3 or TRBV12-4 and TRBJ1-5; D may be TRBD1 (5 bases). V was shortened by 1 base and J by 1 base, with 11 bases between the two germline ends. The CDR3 totals 16 residues. CDR3 protein: CASSLGRGLSNQPQHF. The CDR3 nucleotides read TGTGCCAGCAGTTTAGGTAGGGGTTTGAGCAATCAGCCCCAGCATTTT.

The chain links TRBV7-2 to TRBJ2-7; TRBD2 aligns across 9 bases. The junction had 7 bases not matched to a gene; V was cut back by 4 bases and J by 6 bases. The CDR3 covers 14 residues. The germline V gene has CDR1 SGHTA and CDR2 FQGNSA. Here the CDR3 DNA reads TGTGCCAGCAGCTCAGTAGCGGGAGTTATCGAGCAGTACTTC. Translating gives CASSSVAGVIEQYF.

This clonotype was seen many times. The J gene is TRBJ1-2, the V gene TRBV7-8; 8 bases agree with TRBD1. From germline, CDR1 is SGHVS and CDR2 FQNEAQ. The trim removed 6 bases at V and 9 bases at J, leaving 9 bases unmatched. The CDR3 is made up of 13 amino acids. This CDR3 is CASSGTGGESYTF. CDR3 sequence (DNA): TGTGCCAGCAGTGGCACAGGGGGGGAAAGCTACACCTTC. The full variable domain, with the rest looked up from reference TRBV7-8 and TRBJ1-2, is GAGVSQSPRYKVAKRGQDVALRCDPISGHVSLFWYQQALGQGPEFLTYFQNEAQLDKSGLPSDRFFAERPEGSVSTLKIQRTQQEDSAVYLCASSGTGGESYTFGSGTRLTVV.

This clonotype was observed at least ten times. The chain carries TRBV9 and TRBJ1-1; TRBD1 matches at 9 bases. The V gene's germline CDR1 is SGDLS and CDR2 YYNGEE. The length of the CDR3 is 13 residues. V trimming: 3 bases; J trimming: 5 bases; junction bases outside the gene matches: 2. CDR3 bases: TGTGCCAGCAGCGCGGGACAGGGAACTGAAGCTTTCTTT. It encodes CASSAGQGTEAFF.

The chain couples TRBV4-2 to TRBJ2-7, with unresolved D. The ends were cut back, 0 bases at V and 6 bases at J, with 9 bases in the middle. Per germline, CDR1 LGHNA and CDR2 YNFKEQ. This CDR3 has 13 residues. DNA of the CDR3: TGTGCCAGCAGCCAAGATGGGCGGCTCGAGCAGTACTTC. The encoded protein is CASSQDGRLEQYF.

The chain employs TRBV20-1 and TRBJ2-3; 8 bases are a match to TRBD2. The CDR3 sequence is 14 residues long. V shed 3 bases, J shed 1 base, and the junction held 3 bases outside the gene matches. CDR1 and CDR2 (germline): DFQATT, SNEGSKA (reference sequence). The CDR3 protein is CSARPGLGTDTQYF. The CDR3, as DNA: TGCAGTGCTAGGCCGGGACTAGGCACAGATACGCAGTATTTT.

This clonotype was recorded at least ten times. The chain employs TRBV15 and TRBJ1-2, with 10 bases that match TRBD1. Germline lookup yields CDR1 LNHNV and CDR2 YYDKDF (reference sequence). The trim removed 2 bases at V and 6 bases at J, leaving 9 bases unmatched. The CDR3 consists of 16 residues. This chain's CDR3 is CATSRLIAGTGDGYTF. The DNA of the CDR3 is TGTGCCACCAGCAGATTGATCGCCGGGACAGGGGATGGCTACACCTTC.

The rearrangement uses TRBV12-3 or TRBV12-4 and TRBJ1-5; D not resolved. The germline V and J ends were trimmed by 7 bases and 4 bases, with 11 bases remaining between them. The CDR3 consists of 13 residues. The CDR3 nucleotides are TGTGCCAGCACTCCAGGCCGGAATCAGCCCCAGCATTTT. Encoded protein: CASTPGRNQPQHF.

This clonotype was counted many times. The chain links TRBV20-1 to TRBJ2-1, with 7 nucleotides matching TRBD2. The germline gives CDR1 DFQATT, CDR2 SNEGSKA (reference sequence). Losses at the gene ends were 3 bases for V and 5 bases for J; bases not matched to a gene: 10. This CDR3 is 15 amino acids long. The CDR3: CSASLQELADNEQFF. DNA for the CDR3: TGCAGTGCTAGCCTGCAGGAGCTAGCGGACAATGAGCAGTTCTTC.